This T cell receptor (beta chain) was captured by sequencing in a study of blood T cell repertoires in COVID-19. The wider study: Acute and convalescent COVID-19 specimens originated in the United States, Italy and Spain.

Generated by immunoSEQ multiplex PCR, the TCRdb table keeps only in-frame clones and is missing some. Of about 490,000 clones listed, roughly 85% were seen once; the top ten hold approximately 2.9%. CDR1 MNHNS and CDR2 SASEGT come from the germline V gene. The length of the CDR3 is 18 residues. Between the trimmed V and J ends, which lost 3 bases and 0 bases, there was a span of 15 bases. The sample consisted of peripheral blood. The chain has TRBV6-1 and TRBJ2-6, with a tentative D call TRBD1 (5 bases). This TCR came from a human donor in a cohort sampled during active COVID-19. Written as DNA, the CDR3 is TGTGCCAGCAGTGACCCCCAGGGTACCATCTCTGGGGCCAACGTCCTGACTTTC. This encodes CASSDPQGTISGANVLTF.